This TCR beta chain was identified during a study of CD8 T cells in Susac syndrome. Study results and limitations: The study conceded that relatively few individuals underwent its TCR sequencing and HLA analysis.

This clonotype was seen a handful of times. Its antigen is unidentified. Reverse transcription of roughly 0.45 to 1 ug RNA was carried out with random hexamers. Amplification of TCR beta CDR3 spanned 54 Vbeta and 13 Jbeta via immunoSEQ multiplex PCR. From the immunoSEQ multiplex PCR reads, TCRdb called clonotypes with MiXCR, one entry per CDR3 protein. Here the sample spans some 200,000 distinct CDR3 sequences, about 94% being singletons. The V gene end was trimmed by 2 bases and the J gene end by 7 bases; junction bases not matched to a gene: 5. Per the germline V gene, CDR1 is MNHEY and CDR2 is SVGAGI. The CDR3 runs 14 residues. CD8+ and CD4+ T cells from blood underwent TCR beta sequencing, which was carried out in a high-throughput format.

The chain links TRBV6-5 to TRBJ1-2; 9 nucleotides align to TRBD1. This receptor was identified in a human donor with multiple sclerosis. Sequenced material: CD8+ T cells from PBMCs. The DNA for the CDR3 is TGTGCCAGCAGTTACGGACAGGGGAACGGTGGCTACACCTTC. Amino acid sequence: CASSYGQGNGGYTF.